This T cell receptor beta chain was recovered during a study of lymphopenia after photon versus proton radiotherapy. Details on this clone: Antigen: not known.

Study-level points and caveats: After the lymphocyte nadir, photon-treated repertoires showed oligoclonal expansion, especially of CD8+ Temra cells. Under photons, naive T cells and diversity fell while effector/memory populations rose.

The CDR3 consists of 13 residues. Germline CDR1 LNHDA, CDR2 SQIVND (reference sequence). Trimming at V came to 8 bases and at J to 5 bases, leaving 6 bases not matched to a gene. The method was immunoSEQ multiplex PCR; TCRdb's version includes in-frame clones alone and lacks a portion of them. Here the sample spans tens of thousands of clones, over 75% being singletons. The rearrangement links TRBV19 to TRBJ1-2; 9 nucleotides match TRBD1. The sample here was peripheral blood, taken from a patient treated with photon-based radiotherapy. The origin of this receptor is a middle-aged man with gastric cancer. The CDR3 here is CASGQGTRYGYTF. CDR3 nucleotides: TGTGCCAGTGGACAGGGGACGCGGTATGGCTACACCTTC.